This T cell receptor beta chain was obtained from a study of blood T cell repertoires in COVID-19. At the level of the study: PBMCs, B-cell-depleted T cells, or T cells provided the cDNA or gDNA that made up the material.

How the authors handled the data: From reference gene primer amplification, estimates of nucleated cell counts were derived. The method was immunoSEQ multiplex PCR; TCRdb's version includes in-frame clones alone and lacks a portion of them. For V, J and clone size, that table is used; D and trimming come from the DNA. Of approximately 250,000 clones listed, over 80% are singletons. The CDR3 is 14 amino acids. J lost 3 bases, V lost 8 bases, and 1 base had no gene match. Germline-derived CDR1 and CDR2 are SGHAT and FQNNGV. This chain uses TRBV11-2 with TRBJ2-1; 13 bases match TRBD2. The sequencing sample was made of peripheral blood. The receptor was isolated from a woman in her sixties or seventies with active or convalescent COVID-19. The CDR3 spells CASWTSGSYNEQFF. CDR3 coding DNA: TGTGCCAGCTGGACTAGCGGGAGCTACAATGAGCAGTTCTTC.